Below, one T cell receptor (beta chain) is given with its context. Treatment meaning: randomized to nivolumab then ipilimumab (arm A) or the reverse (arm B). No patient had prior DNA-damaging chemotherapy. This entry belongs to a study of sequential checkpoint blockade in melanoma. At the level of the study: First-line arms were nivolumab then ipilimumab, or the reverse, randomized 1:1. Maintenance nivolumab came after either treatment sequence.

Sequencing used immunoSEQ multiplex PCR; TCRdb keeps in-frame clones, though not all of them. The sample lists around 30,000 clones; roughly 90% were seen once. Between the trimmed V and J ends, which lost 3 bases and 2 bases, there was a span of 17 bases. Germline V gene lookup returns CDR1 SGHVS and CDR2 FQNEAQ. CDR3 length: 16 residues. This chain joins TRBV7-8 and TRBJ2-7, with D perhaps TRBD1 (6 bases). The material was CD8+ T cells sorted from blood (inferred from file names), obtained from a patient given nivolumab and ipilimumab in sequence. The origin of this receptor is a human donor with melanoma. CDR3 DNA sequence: TGTGCCAGCAGCTTGGAATTGGGCAGGGGACCCTACGAGCAGTACTTC. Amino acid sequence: CASSLELGRGPYEQYF.